The rows below give T cell receptor beta chains drawn from one sample of a study of T cells in Graves' hyperthyroidism and ophthalmopathy. Via MiXCR, TCRdb re-called the multiplex PCR reads, giving one row per CDR3 protein. The sample contains more than 300,000 distinct CDR3 sequences, 17% of which appear only once. Sequencing was performed on blood. The receptors were gathered from a woman younger than 45 with Graves' hyperthyroidism that later progressed to Graves' ophthalmopathy. CDR3s include the opening cysteine and the closing phenylalanine or tryptophan. Fields, in order: J gene, clone size, V gene, D gene, CDR3 protein, CDR3 DNA. The D gene is left open where the match is weak. Size tells how often a clone was seen (once, few, many) or the class of an expanded clone, and some rows leave it out.

J gene: TRBJ1-4; clone size: few; V gene: TRBV4-2; D gene: .; CDR3 protein: CASSQARATNEKLFF; CDR3 DNA: TGTGCCAGCAGCCAAGCCCGAGCGACTAATGAAAAACTGTTTTTT
J gene: TRBJ1-2; clone size: many; V gene: TRBV29-1; D gene: TRBD1; CDR3 protein: CSVDAPGQGKVYGYTF; CDR3 DNA: TGCAGCGTTGACGCCCCGGGACAGGGGAAGGTCTATGGCTACACCTTC
J gene: TRBJ2-5; clone size: .; V gene: TRBV6-1; D gene: TRBD1; CDR3 protein: CASSLTGGVGETQYF; CDR3 DNA: TGTGCCAGCAGTCTGACAGGGGGAGTAGGAGAGACCCAGTACTTC
J gene: TRBJ1-2; clone size: few; V gene: TRBV4-1; D gene: .; CDR3 protein: CASSLNSGGTAYGYTF; CDR3 DNA: TGCGCCAGCAGCCTCAATTCTGGGGGAACCGCCTATGGCTACACCTTC
J gene: TRBJ2-7; clone size: many; V gene: TRBV29-1; D gene: .; CDR3 protein: CSARVGTNSYEQYF; CDR3 DNA: TGCAGTGCCAGGGTCGGGACCAATTCCTACGAGCAGTACTTC
J gene: TRBJ1-5; clone size: few; V gene: TRBV20-1; D gene: TRBD1; CDR3 protein: CSAPVGNRGYSNQPQHF; CDR3 DNA: TGCAGTGCCCCTGTCGGAAACAGGGGTTATAGCAATCAGCCCCAGCATTTT
J gene: TRBJ2-5; clone size: .; V gene: TRBV19; D gene: TRBD2; CDR3 protein: CASSGGGIETQYF; CDR3 DNA: TGTGCCAGTAGTGGCGGGGGGATTGAGACCCAGTACTTC
J gene: TRBJ2-7; clone size: many; V gene: TRBV30; D gene: TRBD2; CDR3 protein: CAWSRLAGGGEQYF; CDR3 DNA: TGTGCCTGGAGCCGATTAGCGGGAGGCGGAGAGCAGTACTTC
J gene: TRBJ2-7; clone size: many; V gene: TRBV30; D gene: .; CDR3 protein: CAWSVYLGDYEQYF; CDR3 DNA: TGTGCCTGGAGTGTATATCTGGGAGACTACGAGCAGTACTTC
J gene: TRBJ1-1; clone size: .; V gene: TRBV7-8; D gene: .; CDR3 protein: CASSLKARGVDTEAFF; CDR3 DNA: TGTGCCAGCAGCTTAAAGGCTCGGGGCGTGGACACTGAAGCTTTCTTT
J gene: TRBJ2-5; clone size: many; V gene: TRBV6-5; D gene: .; CDR3 protein: CASSYGQTQETQYF; CDR3 DNA: TGTGCCAGCAGTTACGGACAGACCCAAGAGACCCAGTACTTC
J gene: TRBJ2-7; clone size: few; V gene: TRBV3-1; D gene: .; CDR3 protein: CASSQAKTYEQYF; CDR3 DNA: TGTGCCAGCAGCCAAGCAAAGACCTACGAGCAGTACTTC
J gene: TRBJ1-3; clone size: few; V gene: TRBV19; D gene: .; CDR3 protein: CASTFGVSSGNTIYF; CDR3 DNA: TGTGCCAGTACCTTTGGGGTGAGCTCTGGAAACACCATATATTTT
J gene: TRBJ2-6; clone size: few; V gene: TRBV6-2/TRBV6-3; D gene: .; CDR3 protein: CASSSDSSGANVLTF; CDR3 DNA: TGTGCCAGCAGTTCGGACAGCTCTGGGGCCAACGTCCTGACTTTC
J gene: TRBJ2-5; clone size: few; V gene: TRBV15; D gene: .; CDR3 protein: CATSRDKGRETQYF; CDR3 DNA: TGTGCCACCAGCAGAGATAAGGGGAGAGAGACCCAGTACTTC
J gene: TRBJ2-7; clone size: many; V gene: TRBV20-1; D gene: TRBD1; CDR3 protein: CSAREDRVRHEQYF; CDR3 DNA: TGCAGTGCTAGAGAGGACAGGGTACGGCACGAGCAGTACTTC
J gene: TRBJ1-2; clone size: .; V gene: TRBV20-1; D gene: .; CDR3 protein: CSARNGATYGYTF; CDR3 DNA: TGCAGTGCTAGAAATGGGGCTACTTATGGCTACACCTTC
J gene: TRBJ2-1; clone size: medium-sized; V gene: TRBV20-1; D gene: TRBD1; CDR3 protein: CSANWGQDYNEQFF; CDR3 DNA: TGCAGTGCCAATTGGGGACAGGACTACAATGAGCAGTTCTTC
J gene: TRBJ2-1; clone size: few; V gene: TRBV9; D gene: .; CDR3 protein: CASSTTSSEQFF; CDR3 DNA: TGTGCCAGCAGCACAACGAGTTCGGAGCAGTTCTTC
J gene: TRBJ1-5; clone size: many; V gene: TRBV10-3; D gene: .; CDR3 protein: CAISENREEMGQPQHF; CDR3 DNA: TGTGCCATCAGTGAAAACAGGGAGGAGATGGGTCAGCCCCAGCATTTT
J gene: TRBJ1-6; clone size: many; V gene: TRBV7-9; D gene: .; CDR3 protein: CASAGNSPLHF; CDR3 DNA: TGTGCCAGCGCGGGAAATTCACCCCTCCACTTT
J gene: TRBJ2-3; clone size: .; V gene: TRBV9; D gene: .; CDR3 protein: CASSVELTTDTQYF; CDR3 DNA: TGTGCCAGCAGCGTAGAACTAACCACAGATACGCAGTATTTT
J gene: TRBJ2-3; clone size: .; V gene: TRBV2; D gene: .; CDR3 protein: CASSSRVGGVDTQYF; CDR3 DNA: TGTGCCAGCAGCTCGCGGGTCGGTGGGGTGGATACGCAGTATTTT
J gene: TRBJ2-1; clone size: many; V gene: TRBV20-1; D gene: .; CDR3 protein: CSALRRTYNEQFF; CDR3 DNA: TGCAGTGCTCTCCGCCGAACATACAATGAGCAGTTCTTC
J gene: TRBJ1-2; clone size: many; V gene: TRBV6-5; D gene: .; CDR3 protein: CASSYNSYYGYTF; CDR3 DNA: TGTGCCAGCAGTTACAATTCGTACTATGGCTACACCTTC
J gene: TRBJ2-2; clone size: many; V gene: TRBV12-3/TRBV12-4; D gene: .; CDR3 protein: CATRQVHGELFF; CDR3 DNA: TGTGCCACCAGACAGGTGCACGGGGAGCTGTTTTTT
J gene: TRBJ2-3; clone size: many; V gene: TRBV7-8; D gene: .; CDR3 protein: CASSRGQASTDTQYF; CDR3 DNA: TGTGCCAGCAGCCGCGGGCAGGCTAGCACAGATACGCAGTATTTT
J gene: TRBJ1-1; clone size: .; V gene: TRBV20-1; D gene: .; CDR3 protein: CSASKPQGLRGAFF; CDR3 DNA: TGCAGTGCTAGTAAGCCCCAGGGGCTCCGAGGGGCTTTCTTT
J gene: TRBJ1-6; clone size: many; V gene: TRBV27; D gene: TRBD1; CDR3 protein: CASSPDRGSPLHF; CDR3 DNA: TGTGCCAGCAGTCCGGACAGGGGTTCACCCCTCCACTTT
J gene: TRBJ1-5; clone size: .; V gene: TRBV28; D gene: .; CDR3 protein: CASSLSRGSGQPQHF; CDR3 DNA: TGTGCCAGCAGTTTATCAAGGGGCTCTGGTCAGCCCCAGCATTTT
J gene: TRBJ2-3; clone size: many; V gene: TRBV27; D gene: TRBD1; CDR3 protein: CASSFQDRAGRYTQYF; CDR3 DNA: TGTGCCAGCAGTTTTCAAGACAGGGCGGGTCGGTATACGCAGTATTTT
J gene: TRBJ2-2; clone size: .; V gene: TRBV2; D gene: TRBD2; CDR3 protein: CASRTSGGPGELFF; CDR3 DNA: TGTGCCAGCAGAACTAGCGGGGGCCCCGGGGAGCTGTTTTTT
J gene: TRBJ1-1; clone size: .; V gene: TRBV7-9; D gene: .; CDR3 protein: CASSLLQGGWTEAFF; CDR3 DNA: TGTGCCAGCAGCCTTTTACAGGGTGGGTGGACTGAAGCTTTCTTT
J gene: TRBJ2-7; clone size: many; V gene: TRBV3-1; D gene: .; CDR3 protein: CASSQTEAYEQYF; CDR3 DNA: TGTGCCAGCAGCCAAACCGAAGCCTACGAGCAGTACTTC
J gene: TRBJ2-7; clone size: few; V gene: TRBV29-1; D gene: TRBD2; CDR3 protein: CSTGTTSYEQYF; CDR3 DNA: TGCAGCACCGGGACTACTTCCTACGAGCAGTACTTC
J gene: TRBJ2-5; clone size: .; V gene: TRBV12-3/TRBV12-4; D gene: TRBD2; CDR3 protein: CASSGTSWETQYF; CDR3 DNA: TGTGCCAGCAGTGGGACTAGCTGGGAGACCCAGTACTTC
J gene: TRBJ1-2; clone size: .; V gene: TRBV20-1; D gene: .; CDR3 protein: CSASDSLTNYGYTF; CDR3 DNA: TGCAGTGCTAGTGACAGCCTGACTAACTATGGCTACACCTTC
J gene: TRBJ2-3; clone size: many; V gene: TRBV2; D gene: .; CDR3 protein: CASSPLLDTDTQYF; CDR3 DNA: TGTGCCAGCAGCCCCCTATTAGACACAGATACGCAGTATTTT
J gene: TRBJ2-7; clone size: .; V gene: TRBV28; D gene: TRBD1; CDR3 protein: CASSLGLKGARGPNSYEQYF; CDR3 DNA: TGTGCCAGCAGTTTAGGGCTGAAAGGGGCGAGGGGGCCAAACTCCTACGAGCAGTACTTC
J gene: TRBJ2-7; clone size: few; V gene: TRBV30; D gene: .; CDR3 protein: CAAKTRGKGYEQYF; CDR3 DNA: TGTGCCGCCAAAACCAGGGGCAAGGGCTACGAGCAGTACTTC
J gene: TRBJ2-7; clone size: .; V gene: TRBV19; D gene: TRBD2; CDR3 protein: CASSPSGGTHYEQYF; CDR3 DNA: TGTGCCAGTAGTCCTAGCGGGGGGACACACTACGAGCAGTACTTC
J gene: TRBJ1-2; clone size: many; V gene: TRBV11-1; D gene: .; CDR3 protein: CASSLQRPLLGISGLGYGYTF; CDR3 DNA: TGTGCCAGCAGCCTCCAGCGCCCACTTCTTGGGATAAGCGGCTTAGGCTATGGCTACACCTTC
J gene: TRBJ2-5; clone size: few; V gene: TRBV20-1; D gene: .; CDR3 protein: CSASPELETQYF; CDR3 DNA: TGCAGTGCGAGCCCCGAACTAGAGACCCAGTACTTC
J gene: TRBJ1-1; clone size: many; V gene: TRBV12-3/TRBV12-4; D gene: .; CDR3 protein: CASSSGGTEAFF; CDR3 DNA: TGTGCCAGCAGTTCTGGGGGGACTGAAGCTTTCTTT
J gene: TRBJ2-5; clone size: few; V gene: TRBV12-5; D gene: TRBD1; CDR3 protein: CASGPRTGQETQYF; CDR3 DNA: TGTGCTAGTGGTCCCAGGACAGGTCAAGAGACCCAGTACTTC
J gene: TRBJ2-2; clone size: many; V gene: TRBV18; D gene: .; CDR3 protein: CASSPANTGELFF; CDR3 DNA: TGTGCCAGCTCACCTGCAAACACCGGGGAGCTGTTTTTT
J gene: TRBJ2-7; clone size: .; V gene: TRBV5-1; D gene: TRBD1; CDR3 protein: CASSSQLDRAEQYF; CDR3 DNA: TGTGCCAGCAGCTCCCAACTCGACAGGGCCGAGCAGTACTTC
J gene: TRBJ1-4; clone size: many; V gene: TRBV27; D gene: TRBD1; CDR3 protein: CASSLDNRGRSSHGEKLFF; CDR3 DNA: TGTGCCAGCAGTTTGGACAACAGGGGGCGTTCGTCTCATGGTGAAAAACTGTTTTTT
J gene: TRBJ2-7; clone size: .; V gene: TRBV20-1; D gene: .; CDR3 protein: CSARDLEGGHYLYEQYF; CDR3 DNA: TGCAGTGCTAGAGATCTTGAGGGGGGGCACTATTTATACGAGCAGTACTTC
J gene: TRBJ2-7; clone size: .; V gene: TRBV28; D gene: .; CDR3 protein: CASSLQLGTGPMKQYF; CDR3 DNA: TGTGCCAGCAGTTTACAGCTAGGGACCGGACCTATGAAGCAGTACTTC
J gene: TRBJ2-5; clone size: .; V gene: TRBV3-1; D gene: TRBD2; CDR3 protein: CASSLMSGGIPVQETQYF; CDR3 DNA: TGTGCCAGCAGCCTAATGTCGGGGGGGATTCCGGTTCAAGAGACCCAGTACTTC
J gene: TRBJ2-7; clone size: .; V gene: TRBV4-1; D gene: TRBD2; CDR3 protein: CASSQAGLGSYEQYF; CDR3 DNA: TGCGCCAGCAGCCAAGCGGGACTAGGATCCTACGAGCAGTACTTC
J gene: TRBJ1-5; clone size: few; V gene: TRBV6-1; D gene: .; CDR3 protein: CASSPGGFNQPQHF; CDR3 DNA: TGTGCCAGCAGTCCGGGAGGCTTCAATCAGCCCCAGCATTTT
J gene: TRBJ2-7; clone size: many; V gene: TRBV29-1; D gene: TRBD1; CDR3 protein: CSVEGQGVYEQYF; CDR3 DNA: TGCAGCGTTGAGGGACAGGGAGTGTACGAGCAGTACTTC
J gene: TRBJ2-5; clone size: many; V gene: TRBV7-2; D gene: TRBD2; CDR3 protein: CASSTTSGGAQETQYF; CDR3 DNA: TGTGCCAGCAGCACGACTAGCGGGGGGGCCCAAGAGACCCAGTACTTC